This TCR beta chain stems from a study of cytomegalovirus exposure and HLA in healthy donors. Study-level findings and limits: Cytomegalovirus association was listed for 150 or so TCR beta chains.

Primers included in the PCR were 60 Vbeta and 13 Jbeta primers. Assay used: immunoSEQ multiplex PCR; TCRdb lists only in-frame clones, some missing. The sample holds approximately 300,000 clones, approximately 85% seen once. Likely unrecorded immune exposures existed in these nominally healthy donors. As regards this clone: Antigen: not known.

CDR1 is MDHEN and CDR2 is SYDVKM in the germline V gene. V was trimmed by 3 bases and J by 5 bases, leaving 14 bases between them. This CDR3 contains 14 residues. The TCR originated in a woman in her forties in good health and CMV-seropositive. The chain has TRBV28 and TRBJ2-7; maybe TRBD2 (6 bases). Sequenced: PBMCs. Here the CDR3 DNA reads TGTGCCAGCAGTTTGGGGGGACCGACCCACGAGCAGTACTTC. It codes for CASSLGGPTHEQYF.